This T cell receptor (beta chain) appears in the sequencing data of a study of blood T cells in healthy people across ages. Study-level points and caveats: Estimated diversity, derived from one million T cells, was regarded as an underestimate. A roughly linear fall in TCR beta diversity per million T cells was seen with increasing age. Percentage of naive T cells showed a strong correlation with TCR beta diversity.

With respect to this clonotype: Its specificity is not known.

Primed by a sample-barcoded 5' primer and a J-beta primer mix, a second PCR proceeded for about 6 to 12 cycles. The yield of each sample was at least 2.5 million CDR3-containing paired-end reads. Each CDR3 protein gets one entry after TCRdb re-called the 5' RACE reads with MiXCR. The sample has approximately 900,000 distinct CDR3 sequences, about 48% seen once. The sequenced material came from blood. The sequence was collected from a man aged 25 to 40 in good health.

The CDR3 sequence is CASSLLYSSYNEQFF. DNA of the CDR3: TGCGCCAGCAGCCTACTCTACAGCTCCTACAATGAGCAGTTCTTC. The chain employs TRBV5-1 and TRBJ2-1, with unresolved D. Trimming shortened V by 4 bases and J by 0 bases, and 11 bases separated the two germline ends. The CDR3 runs 15 residues. In germline, CDR1 is SGHRS, CDR2 YFSETQ.